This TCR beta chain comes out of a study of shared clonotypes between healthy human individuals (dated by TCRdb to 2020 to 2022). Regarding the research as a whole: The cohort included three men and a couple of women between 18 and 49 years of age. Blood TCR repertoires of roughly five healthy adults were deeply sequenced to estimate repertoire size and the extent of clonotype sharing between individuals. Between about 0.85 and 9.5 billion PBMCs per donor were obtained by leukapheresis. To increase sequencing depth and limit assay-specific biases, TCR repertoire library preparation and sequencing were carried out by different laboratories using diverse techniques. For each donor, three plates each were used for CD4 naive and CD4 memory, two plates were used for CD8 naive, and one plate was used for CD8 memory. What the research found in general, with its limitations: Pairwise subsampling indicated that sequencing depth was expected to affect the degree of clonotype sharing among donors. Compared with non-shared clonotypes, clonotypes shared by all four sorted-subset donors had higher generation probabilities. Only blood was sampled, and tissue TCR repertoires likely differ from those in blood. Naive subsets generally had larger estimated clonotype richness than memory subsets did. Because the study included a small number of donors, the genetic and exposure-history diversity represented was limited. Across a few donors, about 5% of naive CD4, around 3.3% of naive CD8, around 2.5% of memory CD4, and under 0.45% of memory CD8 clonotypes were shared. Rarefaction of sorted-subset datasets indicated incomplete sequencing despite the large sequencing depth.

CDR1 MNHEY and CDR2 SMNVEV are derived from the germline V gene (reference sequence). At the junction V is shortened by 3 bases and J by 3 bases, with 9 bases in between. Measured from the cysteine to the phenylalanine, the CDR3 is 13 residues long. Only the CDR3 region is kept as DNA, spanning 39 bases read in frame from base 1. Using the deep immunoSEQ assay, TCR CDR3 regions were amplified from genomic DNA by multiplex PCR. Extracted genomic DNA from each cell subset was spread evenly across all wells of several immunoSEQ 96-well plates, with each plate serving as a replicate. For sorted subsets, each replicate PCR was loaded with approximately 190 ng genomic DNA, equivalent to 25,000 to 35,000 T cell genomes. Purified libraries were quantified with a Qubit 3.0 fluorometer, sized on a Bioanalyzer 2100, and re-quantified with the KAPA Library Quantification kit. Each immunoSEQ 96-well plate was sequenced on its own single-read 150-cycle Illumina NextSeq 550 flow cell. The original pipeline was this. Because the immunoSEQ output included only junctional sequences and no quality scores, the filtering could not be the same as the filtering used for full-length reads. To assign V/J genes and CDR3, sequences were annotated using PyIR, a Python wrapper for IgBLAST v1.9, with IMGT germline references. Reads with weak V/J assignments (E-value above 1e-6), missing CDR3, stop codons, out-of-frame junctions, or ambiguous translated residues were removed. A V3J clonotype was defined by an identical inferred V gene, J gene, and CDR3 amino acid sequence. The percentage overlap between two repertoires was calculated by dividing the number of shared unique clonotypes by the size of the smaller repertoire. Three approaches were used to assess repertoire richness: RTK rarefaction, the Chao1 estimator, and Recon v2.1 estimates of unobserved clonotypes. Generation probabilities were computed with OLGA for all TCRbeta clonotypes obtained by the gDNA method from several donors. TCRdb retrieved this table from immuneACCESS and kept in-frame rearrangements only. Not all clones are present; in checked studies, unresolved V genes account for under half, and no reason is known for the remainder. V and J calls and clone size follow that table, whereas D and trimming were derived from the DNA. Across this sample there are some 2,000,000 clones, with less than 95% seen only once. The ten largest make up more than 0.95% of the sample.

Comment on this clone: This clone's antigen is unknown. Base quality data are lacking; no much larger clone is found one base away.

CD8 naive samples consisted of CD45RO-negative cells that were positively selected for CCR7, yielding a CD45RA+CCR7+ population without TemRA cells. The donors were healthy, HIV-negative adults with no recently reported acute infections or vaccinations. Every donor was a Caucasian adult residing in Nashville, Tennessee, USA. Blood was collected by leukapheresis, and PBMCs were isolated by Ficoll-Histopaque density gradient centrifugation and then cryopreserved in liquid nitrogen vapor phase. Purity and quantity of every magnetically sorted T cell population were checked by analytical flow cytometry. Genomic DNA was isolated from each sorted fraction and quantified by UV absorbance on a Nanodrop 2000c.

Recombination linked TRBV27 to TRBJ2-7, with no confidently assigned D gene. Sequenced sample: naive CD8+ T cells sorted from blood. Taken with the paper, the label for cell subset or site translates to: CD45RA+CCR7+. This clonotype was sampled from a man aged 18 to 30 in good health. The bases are TGTGCCAGCAGTTTCGGAGCCTTCTACGAGCAGTACTTC. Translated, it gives CASSFGAFYEQYF.